This T cell receptor beta chain stems from a study of spatial heterogeneity in lung cancer. The overall study: Across the raw uncorrected reads, a unique TCR and UMI combination was observed, on average, more than ten times.

Time point given: sample taken at primary tumor resection. The study sequenced unsorted whole RNA from tumor, nontumor lung or frozen PBMC. A single record per CDR3 protein comes from TCRdb applying MiXCR to the 5' RACE reads. The sample consists of about 86,000 distinct CDR3 sequences, around an eighth of them appearing once. With 9 bases removed from V and 4 bases from J, the gap between germline ends came to 9 bases. CDR3 size: 11 residues. Material: PBMCs, obtained at surgery. This receptor was identified in a male donor with early-stage non-small cell lung cancer. The chain recombines TRBV6-7 with TRBJ1-2; D is unresolved. TRBV6-7 carries the ORF label, with uncertain function. CDR3 residues: CARGKCYGYTF. CDR3 bases: TGTGCCAGAGGGAAGTGCTATGGCTACACCTTC.